These 5 T cell receptor beta chains were all obtained from the same sample, sequenced in a study of untreated major depressive disorder. Study results and limitations: Depressed patients' CD4+ T cells carried increased TRBV05-01 (Vbeta 5.1) usage versus control CD4+ T cells.

Method: immunoSEQ multiplex PCR; TCRdb's copy keeps in-frame clones and lacks some. The sample holds 10,000 to 15,000 clones; 80% to 95% are singletons and the top ten take less than 0.9%. Their recognized antigens are unknown. Sequencing was done on a sample of CD4+ T cells from PBMCs. Receptors were obtained from a man aged 25 to 40 with major depressive disorder.

The chain is built from TRBV2 and TRBJ2-1; no clear D gene. Germline CDR1 is SNHLY and CDR2 is FYNNEI. This CDR3 is built from 13 residues. Trimming pared 4 bases from V and 8 bases from J, leaving 12 bases between. CDR3 sequence reads: CASSGAGMDEQFF. The CDR3 nucleotides read TGTGCCAGCAGTGGCGCAGGTATGGATGAGCAGTTCTTC.

V and J are TRBV2 and TRBJ1-5, with TRBD1 as a possible D gene (5 bases). Looked up from germline, CDR1 is SNHLY and CDR2 is FYNNEI. Trimming removed 3 bases from V and 7 bases from J, with 10 bases in between. The CDR3 totals 13 residues. CDR3 residues: CASSDREDQPQHF. The CDR3 DNA sequence: TGTGCCAGCAGTGACAGGGAGGACCAGCCCCAGCATTTT.

This chain links TRBV5-1 with TRBJ1-1, with no clear D. CDR3 length equals 14 residues. Per germline, CDR1 SGHRS and CDR2 YFSETQ. V was shortened by 2 bases and J by 8 bases, with 16 bases between the two germline ends. The CDR3 bases are TGCGCCAGCAGCTTTTCTGCAGACGCGGGGGAAGCTTTCTTT. It is translated as CASSFSADAGEAFF.

The rearrangement uses TRBV9 and TRBJ2-1, with 11 bases matching TRBD2. The CDR3 contains 15 residues. After removal of 4 bases from V and 7 bases from J, the junction contained 7 bases not matched to a gene. Looked up from germline, CDR1 is SGDLS and CDR2 is YYNGEE. DNA for the CDR3: TGTGCCAGCAGCCTACTAGCGGGGGATAGTAATGAGCAGTTCTTC. This sequence encodes CASSLLAGDSNEQFF.

This clone was found once. V is TRBV7-9 and J is TRBJ1-3; the D is unclear. Looked up from germline, CDR1 is SEHNR and CDR2 is FQNEAQ (reference sequence). Trimming took off 1 base at V and 0 bases at J, with 7 bases between the two ends. The length of the CDR3 is 15 residues. The CDR3 DNA reads as TGTGCCAGCAGCTTAGGTGACTTCTCTGGAAACACCATATATTTT. It yields the protein CASSLGDFSGNTIYF. Supplemented by reference TRBV7-9 and TRBJ1-3, the full variable domain reads DTGVSQNPRHKITKRGQNVTFRCDPISEHNRLYWYRQTLGQGPEFLTYFQNEAQLEKSRLLSDRFSAERPKGSFSTLEIQRTEQGDSAMYLCASSLGDFSGNTIYFGEGSWLTVV.